This is a list of T cell receptor beta chains from one sample in a study of human T cells and chemical hapten exposure. TCRdb itself ran the reads through MiXCR, one entry per CDR3 protein. Here the sample spans about 120,000 distinct CDR3 sequences, over 7% being singletons. Input material: whole blood. These receptors were collected from a human donor in good health. Some clones in this sample may be carry-over from other donors' samples. Each CDR3 is given with its conserved first and last residue. D genes are given only for firm matches. A clone size is listed for some rows: how often the clone was seen (once, few, many), or a class if it is expanded.

v_call	d_call	clone_size	j_call	cdr3_nt	cdr3_aa
TRBV12-3/TRBV12-4	.	.	TRBJ2-4	TGTGCCAGCAGTCGGAGGACCCACTTGAACCGAGCTCAAAACATTCAGTACTTC	CASSRRTHLNRAQNIQYF
TRBV6-2/TRBV6-3	.	few	TRBJ2-2	TGTGCCAGCACCAAGGACAGCGCGAACACCGGGGAGCTGTTTTTT	CASTKDSANTGELFF
TRBV7-2	.	few	TRBJ2-1	TGTGCCAGCAGCTTAGCGGGGGGATTTTACAATGAGCAGTTCTTC	CASSLAGGFYNEQFF
TRBV20-1	.	many	TRBJ1-1	TGCAGTGCTATCCCGGGGAACACTGAAGCTTTCTTT	CSAIPGNTEAFF
TRBV6-5	.	.	TRBJ1-5	TGTGCCAGCAGGAGGGGAGGGGAGGGCAATCAGCCCCAGCATTTT	CASRRGGEGNQPQHF
TRBV9	.	many	TRBJ2-2	TGTGCCAGCAGCGCGATTTCAGGCGCACTGTTTTTT	CASSAISGALFF
TRBV29-1	TRBD1	few	TRBJ2-7	TGCAGTACGAGGGGACAGTTCTCCTACGAGCAGTACTTC	CSTRGQFSYEQYF
TRBV29-1	.	few	TRBJ2-3	TGCAGCGTGGCCCGGGGAGGAGGCGGATCCACAGATACGCAGTATTTT	CSVARGGGGSTDTQYF
TRBV11-2	TRBD1	many	TRBJ1-4	TGTGCCAGCAGCTCTACGACAGGGAATGAAAAACTGTTTTTT	CASSSTTGNEKLFF
TRBV12-3/TRBV12-4	.	many	TRBJ1-3	TGTGCCAGCAGTCTCGAGGCCTCTGGAAACACCATATATTTT	CASSLEASGNTIYF
TRBV6-5	TRBD1	many	TRBJ1-2	TGTGCCAGCAGCACCGGACAGGGGGCATTATATGGCTACACCTTC	CASSTGQGALYGYTF
TRBV9	TRBD2	few	TRBJ2-1	TGTGCCAGCAGCGTACTGGGCGGGAGGGCCACCTACAATGAGCAGTTCTTC	CASSVLGGRATYNEQFF